Listed here are 20 T cell receptor beta chains from one sample, sequenced in a study of early T cells in non-severe SARS-CoV-2 infection. MiXCR was run by TCRdb on the 5' RACE reads, yielding one entry per CDR3 protein. Among 98,000 or so distinct CDR3 sequences listed, about 11% were seen once. Sequencing was done on a sample of whole blood. These receptors were collected from an adult who was a healthcare worker with PCR-confirmed SARS-CoV-2 infection or an uninfected control (not recorded which).

In this sample, this clonotype turned up many times. This rearrangement joins TRBV28 to TRBJ2-4, with 7 bases matching TRBD1. The germline CDR1 and CDR2 sequences are MDHEN and SYDVKM. V lost 7 bases, J lost 0 bases, and 3 bases stayed unmatched. This CDR3 contains 14 residues. The CDR3 region has the DNA TGTGCCAGCATGGACAGGCTAGCCAAAAACATTCAGTACTTC. Its translation: CASMDRLAKNIQYF.

This clonotype turned up a few times. CDR3 in amino acids: CASSSQGDTEAFF. In DNA, the CDR3 is TGCGCCAGCAGCTCCCAGGGAGACACTGAAGCTTTCTTT. The V call is TRBV5-1, the J call TRBJ1-1; D might be TRBD1 (5 bases). CDR1 and CDR2 (germline): SGHRS, YFSETQ. The CDR3 runs 13 residues. V was shortened by 3 bases and J by 3 bases, with 9 bases between the two germline ends. Together with reference TRBV5-1 and TRBJ1-1, the CDR3 gives the full variable domain: KAGVTQTPRYLIKTRGQQVTLSCSPISGHRSVSWYQQTPGQGLQFLFEYFSETQRNKGNFPGRFSGRQFSNSRSEMNVSTLELGDSALYLCASSSQGDTEAFFGQGTRLTVV.

A single count supports this clonotype. V usage is TRBV28 and J usage is TRBJ2-5, with D perhaps matching TRBD1 (7 bases). Germline V lookup: CDR1 MDHEN, CDR2 SYDVKM. Trimming removed 4 bases at V and 4 bases at J, with 16 bases between. CDR3 length equals 15 residues. CDR3 DNA sequence: TGTGCCAGCAGTTGGATCGCAGGGGGAGGAGAGACCCAGTACTTC. It yields the protein CASSWIAGGGETQYF.

The rearrangement links TRBV28 to TRBJ2-1; 11 positions agree with TRBD2. The CDR3 consists of 16 residues. V gave up 5 bases and J gave up 0 bases; unmatched junction bases: 3. Germline CDR1 is MDHEN and CDR2 is SYDVKM. The CDR3 region has the DNA TGTGCCAGCAGTGGGACTAGCGGACTCTCCTACAATGAGCAGTTCTTC. This translates into CASSGTSGLSYNEQFF.

Points on this clonotype: A read error is possible here, since a much larger clone lies one base away. The chain carries TRBV6-1 and TRBJ1-6; D unresolved. Germline V gene sequence: CDR1 MNHNS, CDR2 SASEGT. CDR3 size: 14 residues. The CDR3 nucleotides are TGTGCCAGCAGTGAGAGGACCTATACTTCACCCCTCCACTTT. It codes for CASSERTYTSPLHF.

The gene calls are TRBV18 and TRBJ1-6; D is unresolved. CDR1 is KGHSH and CDR2 is LQKENI in the germline V gene. There are 12 residues in the CDR3. Trimming pared 3 bases from V and 14 bases from J, leaving 11 bases between. The CDR3 nucleotides are TGTGCCAGCTCACCCGACCCAGAGGCCCTCCACTTT. As protein: CASSPDPEALHF.

This clonotype was counted ten times or more. The chain couples TRBV2 to TRBJ2-1; D remains ambiguous. Trimming left V 8 bases short and J 0 bases short, with 8 bases between. CDR1 and CDR2 from the germline V gene are SNHLY and FYNNEI. This CDR3 has 13 amino acids. CDR3 protein: CASSWGSYNEQFF. In DNA, the CDR3 is TGTGCCAGCTCCTGGGGCTCCTACAATGAGCAGTTCTTC.

A few counts support this clonotype. This rearrangement joins TRBV27 to TRBJ1-1, with D maybe TRBD1 (5 bases). The CDR3 has 14 residues. The ends were cut back, 4 bases at V and 1 base at J, with 10 bases in the middle. Germline CDR1 is MNHEY and CDR2 is SMNVEV (reference sequence). CDR3: CASSSRGTNTEAFF. For the CDR3, the DNA is TGTGCCAGCAGTTCCCGGGGGACGAACACTGAAGCTTTCTTT.

This clonotype has just a few counts. The chain has TRBV29-1 and TRBJ2-1, with D uncertain. Germline V lookup: CDR1 SQVTM, CDR2 ANQGSEA. The CDR3 is 14 amino acids. Trimming cost V 0 bases and J 7 bases, with 13 bases left between them. This CDR3 reads CSVEEARVGNEQFF. CDR3 DNA: TGCAGCGTTGAAGAGGCAAGGGTTGGTAATGAGCAGTTCTTC.

This clonotype was found a few times. The V gene is TRBV18, the J gene TRBJ1-1, with a weak D call TRBD1 (6 bases). Deletions cut 6 bases from V and 5 bases from J, with 16 bases between. Germline loops: CDR1 KGHSH, CDR2 LQKENI. The CDR3 extends over 14 amino acids. In nucleotides, the CDR3 is TGTGCCAGCTCGCGAGAAAACAGGGTTACTGAAGCTTTCTTT. Amino acid sequence: CASSRENRVTEAFF.

This clonotype has more than one count but fewer than ten. The chain joins TRBV11-2 to TRBJ2-7; D may be TRBD1 (6 bases). This CDR3 spans 14 amino acids. V lost 5 bases and J 2 bases, leaving 13 bases between the germline ends. The V gene's germline CDR1 is SGHAT and CDR2 FQNNGV. Here the CDR3 reads CASSPGQFPYEQYF. Here the CDR3 DNA reads TGTGCCAGCAGCCCTGGACAGTTTCCCTACGAGCAGTACTTC.

A few counts support this clonotype. The chain recombines TRBV9 with TRBJ2-3; tentatively, D is TRBD1 (5 bases). V was cut by 1 base and J by 0 bases, with 21 bases left in between. The germline CDR1 and CDR2 sequences are SGDLS and YYNGEE. The CDR3 runs 19 residues. CDR3 residues: CASSVTPSDSPTSTDTQYF. The CDR3 bases are TGTGCCAGCAGCGTAACCCCTTCAGACAGCCCCACTAGCACAGATACGCAGTATTTT.

This clonotype was seen a few times. The rearrangement links TRBV5-4 to TRBJ2-7; 11 positions match TRBD1. CDR3 size: 15 residues. Per germline, CDR1 SGHNT and CDR2 YYREEE (reference sequence). Trimming removed 3 bases from V and 6 bases from J; junction bases left unmatched: 8. The DNA for the CDR3 is TGTGCCAGCAGCTCCTCATGGACAGGGGGCGCCGAGCAGTACTTC. This codes for CASSSSWTGGAEQYF.

The sample holds a few counts of this clonotype. The J gene is TRBJ2-1, the V gene TRBV28; D not resolved. V was cut by 3 bases and J by 5 bases, with 17 bases left in between. CDR1 is MDHEN and CDR2 is SYDVKM in the germline V gene. The CDR3 length is 16 residues. The CDR3 coding sequence is TGTGCCAGCAGTTTCTTCGAGATCACGACAAACAATGAGCAGTTCTTC. Protein sequence: CASSFFEITTNNEQFF.

This clonotype was found a few times. The gene calls are TRBV7-2 and TRBJ2-7; TRBD2 agrees at 14 bases. The CDR3 is 21 residues long. Germline loops: CDR1 SGHTA, CDR2 FQGNSA. V shed 0 bases and J 0 bases; nucleotides not matched to a gene: 13. The CDR3 region has the DNA TGTGCCAGCAGCTTAGCGCGGTTGACTAGCGGGGGGGCCTTTAGCTCCTACGAGCAGTACTTC. Amino acid sequence: CASSLARLTSGGAFSSYEQYF.

The CDR3 sequence is CASSEGGTTIYGYTF. DNA for the CDR3: TGTGCCAGCAGTGAAGGGGGCACGACCATCTATGGCTACACCTTC. The genes are TRBV6-1 and TRBJ1-2, with D possibly TRBD1 on 5 matching bases. Germline V CDR1 and CDR2: MNHNS, SASEGT. CDR3 length equals 15 residues. V was pared by 1 base and J by 4 bases, with 13 bases between.

The chain employs TRBV6-5 and TRBJ1-3, with 8 nucleotides matching TRBD1. The germline V gene encodes CDR1 MNHEY and CDR2 SVGAGI. After removal of 4 bases from V and 0 bases from J, the junction contained 5 bases not matched to a gene. The CDR3 consists of 16 residues. CDR3 sequence (DNA): TGTGCCAGCAGTTCCCCGGGACAGGACTCTGGAAACACCATATATTTT. Its translation is CASSSPGQDSGNTIYF.

The chain uses TRBV5-5 and TRBJ2-2, with D perhaps assigned TRBD1 or TRBD2 (5 bases each). The CDR3 is made up of 14 amino acids. The germline V and J ends were trimmed by 9 bases and 2 bases, with 14 bases remaining between them. Looked up from germline, CDR1 is SGHKS and CDR2 is YYEKEE (reference sequence). This chain's CDR3 is CATKGRINTGELFF. DNA of the CDR3: TGTGCCACCAAGGGACGGATCAACACCGGGGAGCTGTTTTTT.

In this sample, this clonotype turned up a few times. The chain recombines TRBV11-3 with TRBJ2-7; possibly TRBD2 for D (6 bases). The ends were cut back, 5 bases at V and 5 bases at J, with 13 bases in the middle. Per the germline V gene, CDR1 is SGHNT and CDR2 is YENEEA. The CDR3 contains 13 residues. The CDR3 sequence: CASSPGSNNEQYF. CDR3 nucleotides: TGTGCCAGCAGCCCCGGGAGTAATAACGAGCAGTACTTC.

This clonotype was observed at least ten times. The chain joins TRBV28 to TRBJ1-3; 7 nucleotides match TRBD1. The CDR3 has 13 amino acids. Trimming cost V 1 base and J 9 bases; bases outside gene matches: 3. Per germline, CDR1 MDHEN and CDR2 SYDVKM. The CDR3 sequence is CASSLSGGSTIYF. The CDR3 nucleotides are TGTGCCAGCAGTTTATCAGGGGGGAGCACCATATATTTT.